Each of the 2 T cell receptor beta chains below was sequenced from the same sample in a study of cytomegalovirus exposure and HLA in healthy donors. Sequenced by immunoSEQ multiplex PCR; TCRdb stores in-frame clones only, minus some. This sample has about 240,000 clones, with around 88% found just once. The sample comprised PBMCs. Receptors were obtained from a woman aged 25 to 39 in good health and CMV-seropositive.

This clone has just a few counts. The chain couples TRBV6-6 to TRBJ1-2; TRBD1 matches 10 bases. The CDR3 is 13 amino acids. With V trimmed by 11 bases and J by 1 base, 4 bases remained unmatched. In germline, CDR1 is MNHNY, CDR2 SVGAGI (reference sequence). CDR3 protein: CACRDRGNYGYTF. Written as DNA, the CDR3 is TGTGCCTGCCGGGACAGGGGTAACTATGGCTACACCTTC.

J is TRBJ2-4 and V is TRBV5-4; TRBD1 is a possible D gene (6 bases). In germline, CDR1 is SGHNT, CDR2 YYREEE (reference sequence). CDR3 length: 16 amino acids. V dropped 3 bases and J dropped 5 bases, with 18 bases sitting between them. The CDR3 DNA follows: TGTGCCAGCAGCTGGGGTGGAATGGGGGCAGAAAACATTCAGTACTTC. Translation: CASSWGGMGAENIQYF.